Below are 4 T cell receptor beta chains sequenced from a single sample in a study of cytomegalovirus exposure and HLA in healthy donors. The study ran its PCR with 60 Vbeta and 13 Jbeta primers. Generated by immunoSEQ multiplex PCR, the TCRdb table keeps only in-frame clones and is missing some. The table has fewer than 200,000 clones, approximately 84% seen once. Source material: PBMCs. The origin of the receptors is a man aged 30-40 years in good health and CMV-seronegative.

This clone was observed a handful of times. The chain has TRBV21-1 and TRBJ2-1; the table's D call of TRBD1 was not tested on the DNA. TRBV21-1 is a pseudogene. The CDR3 has 11 amino acids. CDR3 sequence reads: CASSLRTVEFF. CDR3 coding DNA: TGTGCCAGCAGCCTCCGGACAGTCGAGTTCTTC.

The genes are TRBV5-4 and TRBJ2-1; TRBD2 aligns across 8 bases. This CDR3 spans 15 amino acids. Trimming at V came to 4 bases and at J to 2 bases, leaving 5 bases not matched to a gene. Germline CDR1 and CDR2: SGHNT and YYREEE (reference sequence). The CDR3: CASSGPGLAYNEQFF. Here the CDR3 DNA reads TGTGCCAGCAGCGGGCCGGGACTAGCCTACAATGAGCAGTTCTTC.

The chain couples TRBV10-2 to TRBJ2-1; TRBD2 matches 7 bases. The CDR3 is made up of 14 amino acids. The germline V gene encodes CDR1 WSHSY and CDR2 SAAADI. V shed 6 bases and J 5 bases; nucleotides not matched to a gene: 7. The CDR3 DNA reads as TGCGCCAGCAGGATCGGGACTACCAACAATGAGCAGTTCTTC. It encodes CASRIGTTNNEQFF.

The CDR3 here is CASSYRDPTNEKLFF. The CDR3 nucleotides read TGTGCCAGCAGTTACCGGGATCCAACTAATGAAAAACTGTTTTTT. The gene calls are TRBV6-5 and TRBJ1-4; D ambiguous. The CDR3 has 15 residues. V lost 2 bases and J 0 bases, leaving 7 bases between the germline ends. Germline V lookup: CDR1 MNHEY, CDR2 SVGAGI.